A single T cell receptor beta chain is shown here with its context. A much larger clone differs by one base, so this may be a read error. Time point noted: pre-sensitization, week 0. Treatment denoted: therapeutic diphenylcyclopropenone sensitization with weekly scalp DPC. Patch tests were applied only after blood draws. The sample originates from a study of human T cells and chemical hapten exposure. The overall study: For sensitization, 2% DPC was applied to an approximately 2 cm by approximately 2 cm patch of upper inner arm skin. Affected patients, primarily female, had alopecia areata, totalis or universalis.

TCRdb processed the RACE reads anew with MiXCR; each CDR3 protein has one entry. Found here are roughly 90,000 distinct CDR3 sequences, approximately 9.9% of them singletons; the top ten hold around 3.6%. The CDR3 is 14 amino acids. Germline values: CDR1 KGHSH, CDR2 LQKENI. This sequence joins TRBV18 and TRBJ1-1, with TRBD1 matching 9 bases. Sequencing used whole blood, obtained in connection with sensitization to the hapten diphenylcyclopropenone (DPC). The receptor's source is a middle-aged woman with alopecia areata. Some clones in this sample may be carry-over from other donors' samples. CDR3 loop: CTSSPWTGATEAFF. The CDR3 DNA reads TGTACCAGCTCACCTTGGACAGGGGCCACTGAAGCTTTCTTT.